These 21 T cell receptor beta chains were all obtained from the same sample, sequenced in a study of early stage breast cancer tumors. Clones were sequenced by immunoSEQ multiplex PCR, and TCRdb holds only the in-frame ones, with some missing. This table holds about 51,000 clones, roughly 78% found once. The sequenced sample consisted of blood. Receptors were obtained from a person in their 40s with breast cancer.

V is TRBV11-1 and J is TRBJ2-7; 12 bases match TRBD2. V lost 4 bases to trimming and J lost 13 bases; unmatched junction nucleotides: 8. This CDR3 region has 13 residues. From germline, CDR1 is SGHAT and CDR2 FQDESV (reference sequence). DNA of the CDR3: TGTGCCAGCAGCTCGCAGACTAGCGGGAGATGTTACTTC. Translated: CASSSQTSGRCYF.

This rearrangement joins TRBV5-1 to TRBJ1-1; D is unclear. CDR3 length equals 14 residues. Germline-derived CDR1 and CDR2 are SGHRS and YFSETQ. V lost 4 bases to trimming and J lost 2 bases, with 12 bases between them. The CDR3 DNA follows: TGCGCCAGCAGCCCGGACGGTCTTAACACTGAAGCTTTCTTT. This sequence encodes CASSPDGLNTEAFF.

The chain links TRBV5-5 to TRBJ2-1, with 8 nucleotides matching TRBD1. Looked up from germline, CDR1 is SGHKS and CDR2 is YYEKEE (reference sequence). V lost 3 bases and J lost 5; bases outside the gene matches: 4. The CDR3 runs to 14 residues. CDR3 residues: CASSWQGANNEQFF. The CDR3 DNA sequence: TGTGCCAGCAGCTGGCAGGGGGCGAACAATGAGCAGTTCTTC.

The CDR3 is CSVGRPGANVLTF. The CDR3 nucleotides read TGCAGCGTAGGGCGGCCTGGGGCCAACGTCCTGACTTTC. The V and J genes are TRBV29-1 and TRBJ2-6; D remains ambiguous. CDR3 size: 13 residues. CDR1 SQVTM and CDR2 ANQGSEA come from the germline V gene. V dropped 6 bases and J dropped 2 bases, with 8 bases sitting between them.

The gene calls are TRBV29-1 and TRBJ1-4; unclear D gene. CDR3 length equals 11 residues. Per germline, CDR1 SQVTM and CDR2 ANQGSEA. The V and J ends lost 3 bases and 2 bases respectively, with 1 base between them. CDR3 sequence reads: CSVDTNEKLFF. In DNA, the CDR3 is TGCAGCGTTGACACTAATGAAAAACTGTTTTTT.

In nucleotides, the CDR3 is TGTGCCAGCAGAAACCCGGGACTAGCGGTTGGGGATGAGCAGTTCTTC. This codes for CASRNPGLAVGDEQFF. V usage is TRBV7-9 and J usage is TRBJ2-1; the match to TRBD2 covers 11 bases. The CDR3 contains 16 residues. CDR1 and CDR2 from the germline V gene are SEHNR and FQNEAQ (reference sequence). V shed 6 bases, J shed 8 bases, and the junction held 12 bases outside the gene matches.

This sequence joins TRBV15 and TRBJ2-2; tentatively, D is TRBD1 (7 bases). Germline V lookup: CDR1 LNHNV, CDR2 YYDKDF (reference sequence). This CDR3 region has 16 residues. The V end was cut by 0 bases, the J end by 4 bases, with 12 bases between. The CDR3 nucleotides read TGTGCCACCAGCAGAGATCCCCAGGGGGGCACCGGGGAGCTGTTTTTT. The encoded protein is CATSRDPQGGTGELFF. Variable domain in full (rest from reference TRBV15 and TRBJ2-2): DAMVIQNPRYQVTQFGKPVTLSCSQTLNHNVMYWYQQKSSQAPKLLFHYYDKDFNNEADTPDNFQSRRPNTSFCFLDIRSPGLGDTAMYLCATSRDPQGGTGELFFGEGSRLTVL.

This clone appeared once. The V call is TRBV6-1, the J call TRBJ2-7, with 11 bases fitting TRBD1. Germline V gene lookup returns CDR1 MNHNS and CDR2 SASEGT. The length of the CDR3 is 14 residues. V shed 6 bases, J shed 2 bases, and the junction held 3 bases outside the gene matches. The CDR3 nucleotides read TGTGCCAGCAGACTGGGACAGGGGGCCTACGAGCAGTACTTC. Its translation is CASRLGQGAYEQYF.

This chain connects TRBV27 to TRBJ2-2; TRBD2 matches at 8 bases. Germline V gene lookup returns CDR1 MNHEY and CDR2 SMNVEV (reference sequence). The CDR3 has 18 residues. J lost 0 bases, V lost 3 bases, and 9 bases had no gene match. The DNA for the CDR3 is TGTGCCAGCAGTTTGTCATTTCCTAGCGGGTCGAACACCGGGGAGCTGTTTTTT. This sequence encodes CASSLSFPSGSNTGELFF.

The J gene is TRBJ2-2, the V gene TRBV30, with 7 bases that match TRBD2. The CDR3 extends over 15 amino acids. Germline loops: CDR1 GTSNPN, CDR2 SVGIG (reference sequence). Trimming at V came to 4 bases and at J to 1 base, leaving 6 bases not matched to a gene. The CDR3: CAWTRVAGNTGELFF. DNA for the CDR3: TGTGCCTGGACTAGGGTAGCGGGGAACACCGGGGAGCTGTTTTTT.

The rearrangement joins TRBV6-1 to TRBJ1-5; no clear D. The germline CDR1 and CDR2 sequences are MNHNS and SASEGT. V gave up 3 bases and J gave up 4 bases, with 10 bases separating them. This CDR3 region has 14 residues. CDR3 sequence (DNA): TGTGCCAGCAGTGATAGGGTATCGAATCAGCCCCAGCATTTT. Translation gives CASSDRVSNQPQHF.

The V gene is TRBV13, the J gene TRBJ2-1; no firm D call. Trimming took 5 bases from V and 0 from J, leaving 11 bases between them. Germline V gene sequence: CDR1 PRHDT, CDR2 FYEKMQ (reference sequence). CDR3 length equals 15 residues. CDR3 residues: CASSPTSGSYNEQFF. The CDR3 coding sequence is TGTGCCAGCAGCCCAACGTCGGGCTCCTACAATGAGCAGTTCTTC.

The CDR3 nucleotides read TGTGCCAGCTCATTCTTCGGGACTGCTCGGATGGAGCAGTTCTTC. Translation: CASSFFGTARMEQFF. V and J are TRBV18 and TRBJ2-1, with a possible D match to TRBD2 (6 bases). There are 15 residues in the CDR3. The ends were cut back, 5 bases at V and 10 bases at J, with 21 bases in the middle. Germline V gene sequence: CDR1 KGHSH, CDR2 LQKENI. Filled out from reference TRBV18 and TRBJ2-1, the complete variable domain reads NAGVMQNPRHLVRRRGQEARLRCSPMKGHSHVYWYRQLPEEGLKFMVYLQKENIIDESGMPKERFSAEFPKEGPSILRIQQVVRGDSAAYFCASSFFGTARMEQFFGPGTRLTVL.

This clone was recorded only once. The chain links TRBV2 to TRBJ1-5; no definite D call. V dropped 6 bases and J dropped 0 bases, with 12 bases sitting between them. The CDR3 sequence is 15 residues long. Germline V CDR1 and CDR2: SNHLY, FYNNEI. CDR3 sequence: CASRGWDYSNQPQHF. The CDR3, as DNA: TGTGCCAGCAGAGGGTGGGATTATAGCAATCAGCCCCAGCATTTT.

The V gene is TRBV27, the J gene TRBJ2-6; D remains ambiguous. The ends were cut back, 0 bases at V and 0 bases at J, with 6 bases in the middle. The length of the CDR3 is 16 residues. The germline V gene encodes CDR1 MNHEY and CDR2 SMNVEV (reference sequence). The CDR3 protein is CASSLSPGSGANVLTF. The CDR3 nucleotides are TGTGCCAGCAGTTTATCTCCCGGCTCTGGGGCCAACGTCCTGACTTTC. Full variable domain (rest looked up from reference TRBV27 and TRBJ2-6): EAQVTQNPRYLITVTGKKLTVTCSQNMNHEYMSWYRQDPGLGLRQIYYSMNVEVTDKGDVPEGYKVSRKEKRNFPLILESPSPNQTSLYFCASSLSPGSGANVLTFGAGSRLTVL.

This chain connects TRBV7-8 to TRBJ1-3; 7 nucleotides match TRBD1. Germline V gene sequence: CDR1 SGHVS, CDR2 FQNEAQ. V lost 4 bases, J lost 2 bases, and 5 bases stayed unmatched. There are 15 residues in the CDR3. The CDR3 loop is CASSSGQPAGNTIYF. The DNA of the CDR3 is TGTGCCAGCAGCTCGGGACAGCCCGCTGGAAACACCATATATTTT. The variable domain in full, with the rest retrieved from reference TRBV7-8 and TRBJ1-3, is GAGVSQSPRYKVAKRGQDVALRCDPISGHVSLFWYQQALGQGPEFLTYFQNEAQLDKSGLPSDRFFAERPEGSVSTLKIQRTQQEDSAVYLCASSSGQPAGNTIYFGEGSWLTVV.

The chain combines TRBV5-4 with TRBJ2-1; unclear D gene. This CDR3 has 11 amino acids. CDR1 is SGHNT, CDR2 YYREEE, per germline (reference sequence). Trimming left V 4 bases short and J 5 bases short, with 4 bases between. The CDR3 sequence is CASSLNNEQFF. CDR3 nucleotides: TGTGCCAGCAGCCTAAACAATGAGCAGTTCTTC.

The rearrangement joins TRBV10-2 to TRBJ1-2, with TRBD1 as a possible D gene (6 bases). V dropped 7 bases and J dropped 4 bases, with 16 bases sitting between them. CDR3 length: 14 residues. Germline-derived CDR1 and CDR2 are WSHSY and SAAADI. CDR3 bases: TGCGCCAGCACCAGGGGAAGCGACAGCTATGGCTACACCTTC. Protein product: CASTRGSDSYGYTF.

This clone was found once. V usage is TRBV7-8 and J usage is TRBJ1-2, with 9 bases fitting TRBD1. The CDR3 has 20 amino acids. Germline V CDR1 and CDR2: SGHVS, FQNEAQ. Trimming at V came to 5 bases and at J to 2 bases, leaving 21 bases not matched to a gene. This chain's CDR3 is CASSLGVPGQGGLLNYGYTF. CDR3 DNA sequence: TGTGCCAGCAGCCTTGGCGTCCCGGGACAGGGAGGGCTCTTAAACTATGGCTACACCTTC.

This rearrangement joins TRBV5-4 to TRBJ2-2, with D possibly being TRBD1 or TRBD2 (5 bases each). Germline V gene sequence: CDR1 SGHNT, CDR2 YYREEE (reference sequence). V was cut by 3 bases and J by 5 bases, with 14 bases left in between. The CDR3 length is 15 residues. For the CDR3, the DNA is TGTGCCAGCAGCTCGCCGGGGACCCCAACCGGGGAGCTGTTTTTT. Protein sequence: CASSSPGTPTGELFF.

This chain connects TRBV6-7 to TRBJ2-1; D unclear. TRBV6-7 is identified as an open reading frame with a role that is uncertain. The V and J ends lost 1 base and 8 bases respectively, with 18 bases between them. The CDR3 contains 16 residues. The CDR3 sequence is CASSYWTPGREDEQFF. CDR3 DNA: TGTGCCAGCAGTTACTGGACCCCTGGAAGGGAAGATGAGCAGTTCTTC.